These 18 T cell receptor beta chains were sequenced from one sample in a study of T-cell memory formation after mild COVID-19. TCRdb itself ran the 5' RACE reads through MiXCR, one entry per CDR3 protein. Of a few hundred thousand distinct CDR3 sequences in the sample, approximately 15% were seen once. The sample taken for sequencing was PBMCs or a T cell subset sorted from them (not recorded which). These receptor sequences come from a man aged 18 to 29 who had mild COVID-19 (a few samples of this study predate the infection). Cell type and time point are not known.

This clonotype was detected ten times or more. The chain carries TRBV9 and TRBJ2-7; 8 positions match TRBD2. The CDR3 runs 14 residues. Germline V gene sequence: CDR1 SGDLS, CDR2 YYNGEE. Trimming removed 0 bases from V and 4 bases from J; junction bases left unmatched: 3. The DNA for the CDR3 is TGTGCCAGCAGCGTAGGCGGGGGGCGGTACGAGCAGTACTTC. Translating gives CASSVGGGRYEQYF.

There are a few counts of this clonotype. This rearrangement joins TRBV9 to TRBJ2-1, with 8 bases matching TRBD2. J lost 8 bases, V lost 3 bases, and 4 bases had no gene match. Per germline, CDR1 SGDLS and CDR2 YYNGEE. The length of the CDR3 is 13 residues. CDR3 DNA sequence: TGTGCCAGCAGCGACGGACTAGCAGATGAGCAGTTCTTC. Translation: CASSDGLADEQFF. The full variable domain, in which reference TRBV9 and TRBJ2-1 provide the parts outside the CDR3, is DSGVTQTPKHLITATGQRVTLRCSPRSGDLSVYWYQQSLDQGLQFLIQYYNGEERAKGNILERFSAQQFPDLHSELNLSSLELGDSALYFCASSDGLADEQFFGPGTRLTVL.

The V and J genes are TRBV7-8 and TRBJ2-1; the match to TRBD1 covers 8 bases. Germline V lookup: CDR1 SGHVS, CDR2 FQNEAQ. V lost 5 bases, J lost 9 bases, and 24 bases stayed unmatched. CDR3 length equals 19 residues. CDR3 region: CASSHRDRRFVSKVGEQFF. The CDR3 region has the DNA TGTGCCAGCAGCCACCGGGACAGGAGGTTTGTGAGTAAGGTTGGTGAGCAGTTCTTC.

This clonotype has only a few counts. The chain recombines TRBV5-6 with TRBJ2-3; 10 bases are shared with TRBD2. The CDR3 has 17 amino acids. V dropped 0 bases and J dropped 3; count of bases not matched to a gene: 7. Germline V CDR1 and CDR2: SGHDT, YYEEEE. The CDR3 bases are TGTGCCAGCAGCTTGGGGCGGGCTAGCGGGGGAACAGATACGCAGTATTTT. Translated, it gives CASSLGRASGGTDTQYF.

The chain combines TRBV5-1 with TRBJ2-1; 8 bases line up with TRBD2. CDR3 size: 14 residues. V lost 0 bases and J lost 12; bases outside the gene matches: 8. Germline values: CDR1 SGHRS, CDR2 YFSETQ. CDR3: CASSLAPGGERQFF. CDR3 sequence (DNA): TGCGCCAGCAGCTTGGCCCCCGGGGGGGAAAGGCAGTTCTTC.

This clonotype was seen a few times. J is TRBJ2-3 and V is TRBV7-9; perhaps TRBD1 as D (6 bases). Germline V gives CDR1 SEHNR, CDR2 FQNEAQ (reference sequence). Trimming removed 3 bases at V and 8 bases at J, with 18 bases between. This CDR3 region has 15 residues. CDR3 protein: CASSFSKSLGGTQYF. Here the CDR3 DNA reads TGTGCCAGCAGCTTCTCTAAGTCGTTAGGGGGTACGCAGTATTTT.

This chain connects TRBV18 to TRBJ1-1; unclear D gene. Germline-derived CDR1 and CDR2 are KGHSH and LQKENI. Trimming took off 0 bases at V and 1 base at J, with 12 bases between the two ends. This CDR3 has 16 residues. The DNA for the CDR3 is TGTGCCAGCTCACCACCGGGGTCTCGGAGGAACACTGAAGCTTTCTTT. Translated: CASSPPGSRRNTEAFF.

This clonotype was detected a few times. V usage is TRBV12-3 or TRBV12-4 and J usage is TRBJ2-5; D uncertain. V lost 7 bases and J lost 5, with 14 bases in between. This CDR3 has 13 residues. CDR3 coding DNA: TGTGCCAGCACCTGGGATCTCCGCGAGACCCAGTACTTC. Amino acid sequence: CASTWDLRETQYF.

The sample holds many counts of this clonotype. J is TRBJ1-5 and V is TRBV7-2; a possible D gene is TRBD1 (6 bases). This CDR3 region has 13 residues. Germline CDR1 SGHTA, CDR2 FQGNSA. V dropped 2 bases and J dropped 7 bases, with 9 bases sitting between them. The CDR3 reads CASSLNRDQPQHF. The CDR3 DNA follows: TGTGCCAGCAGCTTAAACAGGGACCAGCCCCAGCATTTT.

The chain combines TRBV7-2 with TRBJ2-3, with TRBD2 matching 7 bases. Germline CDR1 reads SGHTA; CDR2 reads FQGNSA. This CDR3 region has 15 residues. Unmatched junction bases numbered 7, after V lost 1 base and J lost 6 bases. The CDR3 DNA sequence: TGTGCCAGCAGCTTAGTTAACGGGGGGAGGGATACGCAGTATTTT. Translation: CASSLVNGGRDTQYF. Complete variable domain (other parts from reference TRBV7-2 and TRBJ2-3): GAGVSQSPSNKVTEKGKDVELRCDPISGHTALYWYRQSLGQGLEFLIYFQGNSAPDKSGLPSDRFSAERTGGSVSTLTIQRTQQEDSAVYLCASSLVNGGRDTQYFGPGTRLTVL.

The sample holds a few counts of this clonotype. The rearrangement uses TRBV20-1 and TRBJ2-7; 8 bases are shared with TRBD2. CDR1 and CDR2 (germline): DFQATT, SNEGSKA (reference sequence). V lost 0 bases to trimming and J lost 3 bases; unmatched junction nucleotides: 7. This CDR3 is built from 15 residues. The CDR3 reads CSARDPGGRRYEQYF. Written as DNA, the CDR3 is TGCAGTGCTAGAGACCCGGGGGGGCGACGCTACGAGCAGTACTTC.

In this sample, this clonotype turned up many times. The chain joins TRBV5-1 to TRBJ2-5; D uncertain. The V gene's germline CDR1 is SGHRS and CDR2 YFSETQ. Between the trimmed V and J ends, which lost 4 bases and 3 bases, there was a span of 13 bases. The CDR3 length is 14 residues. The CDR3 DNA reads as TGCGCCAGCAGCCCAGACCGACAAGAAGAGACCCAGTACTTC. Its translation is CASSPDRQEETQYF.

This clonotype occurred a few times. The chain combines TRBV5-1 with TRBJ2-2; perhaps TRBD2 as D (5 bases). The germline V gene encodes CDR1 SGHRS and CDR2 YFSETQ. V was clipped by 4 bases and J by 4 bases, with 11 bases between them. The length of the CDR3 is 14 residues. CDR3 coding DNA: TGCGCCAGCAGCGAGGGCCTGTCCACCGGGGAGCTGTTTTTT. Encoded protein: CASSEGLSTGELFF.

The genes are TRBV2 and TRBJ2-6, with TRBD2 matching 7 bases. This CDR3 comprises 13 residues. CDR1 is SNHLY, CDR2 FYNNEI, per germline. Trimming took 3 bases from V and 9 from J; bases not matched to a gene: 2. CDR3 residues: CASSDREVNVLTF. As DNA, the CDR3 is TGTGCCAGCAGTGATCGGGAGGTCAACGTCCTGACTTTC.

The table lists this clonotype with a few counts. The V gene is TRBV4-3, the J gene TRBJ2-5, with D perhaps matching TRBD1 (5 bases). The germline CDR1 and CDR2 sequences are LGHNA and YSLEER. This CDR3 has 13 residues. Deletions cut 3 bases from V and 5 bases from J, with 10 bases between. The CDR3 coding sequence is TGCGCCAGCAGCCAGAACCCAGGGGAGACCCAGTACTTC. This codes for CASSQNPGETQYF.

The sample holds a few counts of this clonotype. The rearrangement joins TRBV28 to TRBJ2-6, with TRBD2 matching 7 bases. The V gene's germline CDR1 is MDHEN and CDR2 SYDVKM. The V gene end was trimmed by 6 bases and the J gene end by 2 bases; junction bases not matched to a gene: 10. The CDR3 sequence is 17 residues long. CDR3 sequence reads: CASSFSHAGAGANVLTF. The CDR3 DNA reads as TGTGCCAGCAGCTTCTCCCACGCGGGGGCTGGGGCCAACGTCCTGACTTTC.

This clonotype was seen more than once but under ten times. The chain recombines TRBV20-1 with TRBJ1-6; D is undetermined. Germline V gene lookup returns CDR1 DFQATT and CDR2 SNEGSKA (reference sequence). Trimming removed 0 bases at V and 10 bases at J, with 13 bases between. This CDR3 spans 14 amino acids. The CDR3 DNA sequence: TGCAGTGCTAGAGATACTAGGGTCTACTCACCCCTCCACTTT. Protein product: CSARDTRVYSPLHF.

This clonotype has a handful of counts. DNA for the CDR3: TGTGCCAGCAGTTACGTCCACACCATGAACACTGAAGCTTTCTTT. Translating gives CASSYVHTMNTEAFF. The V call is TRBV6-2 or TRBV6-3, the J call TRBJ1-1, with D unresolved. This CDR3 spans 15 amino acids. V was clipped by 2 bases and J by 0 bases, with 10 bases between them. Per germline, CDR1 MNHEY and CDR2 SVGEGT.